A single sample gave rise to the 9 T cell receptor beta chains below, sequenced in a study of cytomegalovirus exposure and HLA in healthy donors. Use of 60 Vbeta and 13 Jbeta primers characterized the PCR. TCRdb's table, derived via immunoSEQ multiplex PCR, lists solely in-frame clones and lacks some. The table has roughly 80,000 clones, about three quarters seen once. The sequenced sample was PBMCs. The receptors come from a male donor in good health and CMV-seronegative.

This clone occurred a few times. One junction end does not reproduce the germline sequence, and a read error may be involved. V and J are TRBV27 and TRBJ1-6; the match to TRBD1 covers 7 bases. The CDR3 has 18 residues. CDR1 is MNHEY, CDR2 SMNVEV, per germline (reference sequence). Written as DNA, the CDR3 is TGTGCCAGCAGTCCTAGGGGGGACAGTCTCTCCTATAATTCACCCCTCAACTTT. Translation gives CASSPRGDSLSYNSPLNF.

The gene calls are TRBV9 and TRBJ2-7, with D maybe TRBD2 (6 bases). The CDR3 runs to 14 residues. V was trimmed by 0 bases and J by 8 bases, leaving 15 bases between them. From germline, CDR1 is SGDLS and CDR2 YYNGEE. The chain's CDR3 is CASSVAVGGVQQYF. DNA of the CDR3: TGTGCCAGCAGCGTAGCAGTTGGAGGGGTCCAGCAGTACTTC.

The chain is built from TRBV25-1 and TRBJ1-2; 7 bases agree with TRBD1. The CDR3 is 14 amino acids. V lost 2 bases to trimming and J lost 2 bases; unmatched junction nucleotides: 2. CDR1 and CDR2 (germline): MGHDK, SYGVNS. DNA of the CDR3: TGTGCCAGCAGTGAACCGGGACAGAACTATGGCTACACCTTC. It encodes CASSEPGQNYGYTF.

The chain employs TRBV4-3 and TRBJ2-7; 9 bases agree with TRBD2. V trimming: 0 bases; J trimming: 4 bases; junction bases outside the gene matches: 16. Germline V gene data show CDR1 as LGHNA and CDR2 as YSLEER. This CDR3 has 19 residues. In nucleotides, the CDR3 is TGCGCCAGCAGCCAAGACCGAACCCCCTTGGGCCTAGCGGGGTACGAGCAGTACTTC. Translation: CASSQDRTPLGLAGYEQYF.

This clone was recorded once. The CDR3 coding sequence is TGTGCCAGCAGCTTGTGGATGGAGGACACCATATATTTT. This gives the protein CASSLWMEDTIYF. The V call is TRBV7-2, the J call TRBJ1-3, with D hard to call. This CDR3 contains 13 residues. V gave up 3 bases and J gave up 8 bases, with 11 bases separating them. Looked up from germline, CDR1 is SGHTA and CDR2 is FQGNSA.

This clone was seen more than once but under ten times. V gene TRBV5-5 combines with J gene TRBJ1-2, with TRBD1 matching over 7 bases. The V gene's germline CDR1 is SGHKS and CDR2 YYEKEE (reference sequence). Trimming at V came to 4 bases and at J to 2 bases, leaving 5 bases not matched to a gene. The CDR3 extends over 14 amino acids. CDR3 loop: CASSPRQGNYGYTF. The CDR3, as DNA: TGTGCCAGCAGCCCTAGACAGGGAAACTATGGCTACACCTTC.

This rearrangement joins TRBV2 to TRBJ2-3; 14 nucleotides match TRBD2. Unmatched junction bases numbered 10, after V lost 0 bases and J lost 2 bases. Per the germline V gene, CDR1 is SNHLY and CDR2 is FYNNEI. The CDR3 has 20 amino acids. CDR3 sequence (DNA): TGTGCCAGCAGTGAAGCGCAGAGACTAGCGGGGGGGTGGAACACAGATACGCAGTATTTT. Amino acids: CASSEAQRLAGGWNTDTQYF.

The rearrangement uses TRBV4-3 and TRBJ1-2; 7 bases align to TRBD1. The CDR3 covers 15 residues. V dropped 0 bases and J dropped 7; count of bases not matched to a gene: 8. CDR1 LGHNA and CDR2 YSLEER come from the germline V gene. The CDR3 protein is CASSQEDRVVSGYTF. The CDR3 coding sequence is TGCGCCAGCAGCCAAGAAGACAGGGTGGTTAGTGGCTACACCTTC.

V and J are TRBV7-9 and TRBJ1-6, with no clear D. Trimming took 1 base from V and 5 from J, leaving 6 bases between them. Germline V gene lookup returns CDR1 SEHNR and CDR2 FQNEAQ (reference sequence). This CDR3 contains 14 residues. CDR3 sequence: CASSLGRNNSPLHF. The CDR3, as DNA: TGTGCCAGCAGCTTAGGCAGGAATAATTCACCCCTCCACTTT. The complete variable domain, with remaining parts taken from reference TRBV7-9 and TRBJ1-6, reads DTGVSQNPRHKITKRGQNVTFRCDPISEHNRLYWYRQTLGQGPEFLTYFQNEAQLEKSRLLSDRFSAERPKGSFSTLEIQRTEQGDSAMYLCASSLGRNNSPLHFGNGTRLTVT.